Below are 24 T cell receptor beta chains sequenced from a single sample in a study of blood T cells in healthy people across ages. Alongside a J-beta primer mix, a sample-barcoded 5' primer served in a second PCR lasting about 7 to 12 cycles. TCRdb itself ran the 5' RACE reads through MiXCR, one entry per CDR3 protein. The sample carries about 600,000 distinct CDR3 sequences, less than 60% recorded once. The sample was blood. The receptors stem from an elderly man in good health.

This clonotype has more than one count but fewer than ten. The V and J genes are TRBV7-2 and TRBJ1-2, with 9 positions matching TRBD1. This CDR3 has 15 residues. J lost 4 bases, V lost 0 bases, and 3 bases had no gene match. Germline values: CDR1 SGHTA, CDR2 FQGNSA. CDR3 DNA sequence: TGTGCCAGCAGCTTAGCCGGGACAGGGAGCTATGGCTACACCTTC. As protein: CASSLAGTGSYGYTF.

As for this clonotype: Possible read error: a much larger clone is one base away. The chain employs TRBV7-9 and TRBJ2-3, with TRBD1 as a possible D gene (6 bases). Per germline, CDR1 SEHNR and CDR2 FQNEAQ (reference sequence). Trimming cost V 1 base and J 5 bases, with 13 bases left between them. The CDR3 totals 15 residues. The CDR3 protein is CASSLVQGVGDTQYF. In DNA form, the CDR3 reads TGTGCCAGCAGCTTAGTACAGGGTGTCGGAGATACGCAGTATTTT.

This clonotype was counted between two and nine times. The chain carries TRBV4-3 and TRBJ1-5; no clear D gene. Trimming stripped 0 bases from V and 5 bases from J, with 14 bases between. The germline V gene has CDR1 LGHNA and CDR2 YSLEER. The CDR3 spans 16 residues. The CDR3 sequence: CASSQERSSQYQPQHF. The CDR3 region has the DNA TGCGCCAGCAGCCAAGAGCGTTCGTCACAGTATCAGCCCCAGCATTTT.

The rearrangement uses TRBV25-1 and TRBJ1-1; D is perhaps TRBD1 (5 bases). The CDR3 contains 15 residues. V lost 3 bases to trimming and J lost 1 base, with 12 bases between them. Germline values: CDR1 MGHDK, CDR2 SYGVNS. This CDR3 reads CASSDWDEGNTEAFF. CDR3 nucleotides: TGTGCCAGCAGTGATTGGGACGAAGGGAACACTGAAGCTTTCTTT.

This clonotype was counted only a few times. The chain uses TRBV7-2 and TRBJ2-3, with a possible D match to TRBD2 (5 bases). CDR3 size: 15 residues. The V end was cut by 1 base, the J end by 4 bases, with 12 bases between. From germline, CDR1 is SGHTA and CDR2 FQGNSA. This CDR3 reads CASSLVASRPDTQYF. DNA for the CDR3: TGTGCCAGCAGCTTAGTTGCTAGCCGGCCAGATACGCAGTATTTT. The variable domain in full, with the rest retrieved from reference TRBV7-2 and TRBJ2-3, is GAGVSQSPSNKVTEKGKDVELRCDPISGHTALYWYRQSLGQGLEFLIYFQGNSAPDKSGLPSDRFSAERTGGSVSTLTIQRTQQEDSAVYLCASSLVASRPDTQYFGPGTRLTVL.

In DNA, the CDR3 is TGTGCCTGGCTCCGCGGTCGTCCGGGTGAGCAGTTCTTC. Protein product: CAWLRGRPGEQFF. This chain connects TRBV30 to TRBJ2-1; D is ambiguous. V shed 5 bases and J shed 9 bases, with 17 bases lying between them. The germline CDR1 and CDR2 sequences are GTSNPN and SVGIG (reference sequence). This CDR3 has 13 residues.

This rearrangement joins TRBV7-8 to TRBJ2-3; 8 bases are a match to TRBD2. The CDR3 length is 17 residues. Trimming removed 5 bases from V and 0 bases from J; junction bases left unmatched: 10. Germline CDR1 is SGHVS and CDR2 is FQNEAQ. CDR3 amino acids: CASSRGLAGSSTDTQYF. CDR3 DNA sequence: TGTGCCAGCAGCCGGGGGCTAGCGGGTTCTAGCACAGATACGCAGTATTTT.

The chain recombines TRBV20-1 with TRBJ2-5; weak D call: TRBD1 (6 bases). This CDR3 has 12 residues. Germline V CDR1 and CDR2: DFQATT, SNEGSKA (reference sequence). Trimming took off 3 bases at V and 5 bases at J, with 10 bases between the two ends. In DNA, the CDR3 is TGCAGTGCTAGGTACAGGGAGGAGACCCAGTACTTC. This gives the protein CSARYREETQYF.

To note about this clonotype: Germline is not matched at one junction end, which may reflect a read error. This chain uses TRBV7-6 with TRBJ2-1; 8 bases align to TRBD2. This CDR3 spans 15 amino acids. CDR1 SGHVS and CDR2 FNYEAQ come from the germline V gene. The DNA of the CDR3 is TGTGCCAACAGCTTAGGGACTAGGGCCGCGCATGAGCAGTTCTTC. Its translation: CANSLGTRAAHEQFF.

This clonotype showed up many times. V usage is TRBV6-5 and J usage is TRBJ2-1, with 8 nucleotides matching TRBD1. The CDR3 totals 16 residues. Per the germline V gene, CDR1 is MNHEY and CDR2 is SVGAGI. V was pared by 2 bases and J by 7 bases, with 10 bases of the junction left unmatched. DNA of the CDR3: TGTGCCAGCAGTTACCGAAACCTGGACAGGGTTAATGAGCAGTTCTTC. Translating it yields CASSYRNLDRVNEQFF.

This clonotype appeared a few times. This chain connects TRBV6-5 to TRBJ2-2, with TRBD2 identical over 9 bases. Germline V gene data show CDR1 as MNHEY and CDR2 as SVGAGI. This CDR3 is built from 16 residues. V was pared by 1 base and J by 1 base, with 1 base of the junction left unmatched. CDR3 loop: CASSYYSGRNTGELFF. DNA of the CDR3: TGTGCCAGCAGTTACTATAGCGGGAGGAACACCGGGGAGCTGTTTTTT.

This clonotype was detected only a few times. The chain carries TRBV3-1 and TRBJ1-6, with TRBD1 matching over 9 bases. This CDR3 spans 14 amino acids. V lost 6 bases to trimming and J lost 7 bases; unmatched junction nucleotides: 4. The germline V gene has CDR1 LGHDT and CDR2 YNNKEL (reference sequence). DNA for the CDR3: TGTGCCAGCAGGGCCGGGACAGGGAATTCACCCCTCCACTTT. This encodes CASRAGTGNSPLHF.

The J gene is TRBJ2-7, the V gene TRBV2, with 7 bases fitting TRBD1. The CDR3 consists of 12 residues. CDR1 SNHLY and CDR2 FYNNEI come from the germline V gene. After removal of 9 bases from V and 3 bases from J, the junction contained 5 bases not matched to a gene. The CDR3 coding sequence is TGTGCCAGTTATAGGACAGGCTACGAGCAGTACTTC. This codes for CASYRTGYEQYF.

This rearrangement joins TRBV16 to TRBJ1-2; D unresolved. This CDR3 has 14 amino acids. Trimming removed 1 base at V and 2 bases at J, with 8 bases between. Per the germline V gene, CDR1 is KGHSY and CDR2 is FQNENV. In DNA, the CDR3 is TGTGCCAGCAGCCAATGGGAAAGCAACTATGGCTACACCTTC. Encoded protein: CASSQWESNYGYTF. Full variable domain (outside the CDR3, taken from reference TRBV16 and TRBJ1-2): GEEVAQTPKHLVRGEGQKAKLYCAPIKGHSYVFWYQQVLKNEFKFLISFQNENVFDETGMPKERFSAKCLPNSPCSLEIQATKLEDSAVYFCASSQWESNYGYTFGSGTRLTVV.

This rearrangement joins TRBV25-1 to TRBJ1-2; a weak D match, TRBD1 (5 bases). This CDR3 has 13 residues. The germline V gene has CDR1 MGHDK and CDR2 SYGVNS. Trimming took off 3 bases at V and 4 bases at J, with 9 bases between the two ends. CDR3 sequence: CASSDQGPYGYTF. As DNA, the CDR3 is TGTGCCAGCAGTGATCAGGGACCCTATGGCTACACCTTC.

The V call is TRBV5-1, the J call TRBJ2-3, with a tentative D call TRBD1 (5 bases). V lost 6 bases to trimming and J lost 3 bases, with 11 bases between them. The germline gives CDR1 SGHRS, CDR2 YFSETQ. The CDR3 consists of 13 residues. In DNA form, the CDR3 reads TGCGCCAGCAAGGAAGGGGCGACAGATACGCAGTATTTT. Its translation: CASKEGATDTQYF.

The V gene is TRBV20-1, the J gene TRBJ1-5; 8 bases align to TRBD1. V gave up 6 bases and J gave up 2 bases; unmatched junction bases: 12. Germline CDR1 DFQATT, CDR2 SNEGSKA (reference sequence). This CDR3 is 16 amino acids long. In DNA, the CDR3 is TGCAGTGCCGCCGGACAGGGCGGGGGACGCAATCAGCCCCAGCATTTT. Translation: CSAAGQGGGRNQPQHF.

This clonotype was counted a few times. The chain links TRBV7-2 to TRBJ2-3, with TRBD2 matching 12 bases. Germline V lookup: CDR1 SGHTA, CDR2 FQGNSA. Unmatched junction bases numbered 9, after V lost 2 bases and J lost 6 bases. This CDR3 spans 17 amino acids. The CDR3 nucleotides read TGTGCCAGCAGCTTAAGTCCTAGCGGGGGGGCCAGGGATACGCAGTATTTT. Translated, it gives CASSLSPSGGARDTQYF.

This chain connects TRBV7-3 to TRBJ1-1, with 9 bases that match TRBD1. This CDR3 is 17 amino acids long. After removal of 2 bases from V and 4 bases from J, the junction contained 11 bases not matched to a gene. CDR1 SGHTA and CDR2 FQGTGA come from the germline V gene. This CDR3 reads CASSLSRTGEGSTEAFF. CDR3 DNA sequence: TGTGCCAGCAGCTTATCCCGGACAGGGGAGGGTAGCACTGAAGCTTTCTTT. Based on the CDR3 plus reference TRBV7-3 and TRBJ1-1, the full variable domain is GAGVSQTPSNKVTEKGKYVELRCDPISGHTALYWYRQSLGQGPEFLIYFQGTGAADDSGLPNDRFFAVRPEGSVSTLKIQRTERGDSAVYLCASSLSRTGEGSTEAFFGQGTRLTVV.

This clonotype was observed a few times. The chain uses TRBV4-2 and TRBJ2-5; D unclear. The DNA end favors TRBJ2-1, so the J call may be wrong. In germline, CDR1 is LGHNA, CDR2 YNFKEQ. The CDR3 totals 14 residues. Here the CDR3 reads CASSPGRNQETQFF. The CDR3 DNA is TGTGCCAGCAGCCCAGGACGGAACCAAGAGACCCAGTTCTTC.

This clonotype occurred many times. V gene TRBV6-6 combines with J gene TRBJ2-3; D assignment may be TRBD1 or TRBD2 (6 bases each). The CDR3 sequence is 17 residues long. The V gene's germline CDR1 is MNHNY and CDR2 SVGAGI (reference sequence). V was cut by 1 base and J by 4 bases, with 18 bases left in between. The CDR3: CASSYLGGSGYPDTQYF. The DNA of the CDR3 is TGTGCCAGCAGTTACTTGGGGGGCTCCGGCTACCCAGATACGCAGTATTTT.

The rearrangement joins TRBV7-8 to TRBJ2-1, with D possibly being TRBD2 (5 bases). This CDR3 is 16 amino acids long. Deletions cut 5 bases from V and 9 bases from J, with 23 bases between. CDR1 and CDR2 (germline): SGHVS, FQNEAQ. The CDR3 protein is CASSPSRSGLAGEQFF. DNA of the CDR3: TGTGCCAGCAGCCCTAGCAGGTCCGGGCTGGCGGGTGAGCAGTTCTTC.

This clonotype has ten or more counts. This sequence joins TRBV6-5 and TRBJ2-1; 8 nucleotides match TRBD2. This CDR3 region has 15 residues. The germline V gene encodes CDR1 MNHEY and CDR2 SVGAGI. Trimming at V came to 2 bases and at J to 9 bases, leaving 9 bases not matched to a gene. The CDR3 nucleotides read TGTGCCAGCAGTTACGGGCGGGGGGCAGTCACTGAGCAGTTCTTC. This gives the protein CASSYGRGAVTEQFF.

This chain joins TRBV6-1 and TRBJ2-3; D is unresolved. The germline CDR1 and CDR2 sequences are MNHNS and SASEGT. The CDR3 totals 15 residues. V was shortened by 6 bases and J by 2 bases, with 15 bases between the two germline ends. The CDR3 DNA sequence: TGTGCCAGCAGGCTGCTGTCGGTGCACACAGATACGCAGTATTTT. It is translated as CASRLLSVHTDTQYF.